These 6 T cell receptor beta chains were all obtained from the same sample, sequenced in a study of T cell responses to AZD1222 COVID-19 vaccine. The assay was immunoSEQ multiplex PCR, and TCRdb's table has in-frame clones only and misses some. The data show some 110,000 clones, with less than 95% seen just once and less than 9.5% held by the top ten. The sequencing here drew on peripheral blood, taken 28 days after the second AZD1222 dose. The receptors originated from an adult who received the AZD1222 COVID-19 vaccine.

The gene calls are TRBV18 and TRBJ1-6, with a weak D call TRBD1 (5 bases). With 2 bases removed from V and 5 bases from J, the gap between germline ends came to 7 bases. Germline V gene data show CDR1 as KGHSH and CDR2 as LQKENI. The CDR3 runs to 14 residues. The CDR3 sequence is CASSPGGDNSPLHF. The CDR3 DNA reads as TGTGCCAGCTCACCAGGGGGTGATAATTCACCCCTCCACTTT. Drawing the rest from reference TRBV18 and TRBJ1-6, the complete variable domain is NAGVMQNPRHLVRRRGQEARLRCSPMKGHSHVYWYRQLPEEGLKFMVYLQKENIIDESGMPKERFSAEFPKEGPSILRIQQVVRGDSAAYFCASSPGGDNSPLHFGNGTRLTVT.

With regard to this clone: With a much larger clone just one base away, this may be a read error. This chain links TRBV5-1 with TRBJ2-7; tentative D call: TRBD1 (6 bases). Per germline, CDR1 SGHRS and CDR2 YFSETQ. The CDR3 contains 13 residues. V shed 3 bases and J shed 2 bases, with 9 bases lying between them. The CDR3 sequence is CASSSRQAYEQYF. CDR3 bases: TGCGCCAGCAGCTCCAGACAGGCCTACGAGCAGTACTTC.

J is TRBJ2-6 and V is TRBV4-3; the D gene is possibly TRBD2 (6 bases). CDR3 length: 19 residues. CDR1 is LGHNA, CDR2 YSLEER, per germline. V shed 0 bases and J shed 1 base, with 16 bases lying between them. The CDR3 is CASSQDRRGPTSGANVLTF. Here the CDR3 DNA reads TGCGCCAGCAGCCAAGATCGGAGGGGACCCACGTCTGGGGCCAACGTCCTGACTTTC.

The chain is built from TRBV11-2 and TRBJ1-6, with a tentative D call TRBD1 (6 bases). The germline V gene encodes CDR1 SGHAT and CDR2 FQNNGV. The CDR3 has 13 residues. Deletions cut 8 bases from V and 9 bases from J, with 14 bases between. DNA for the CDR3: TGTGCCAGCGGGAACAGGGACGGTTCACCCCTCCACTTT. It specifies CASGNRDGSPLHF.

The V gene is TRBV19, the J gene TRBJ1-5; D perhaps matches TRBD1 (5 bases). The CDR3 has 14 amino acids. V lost 7 bases, J lost 0 bases, and 10 bases lay in between. Germline CDR1 and CDR2: LNHDA and SQIVND (reference sequence). CDR3 sequence: CASTGSSSNQPQHF. CDR3 sequence (DNA): TGTGCCAGTACAGGGTCGAGTAGCAATCAGCCCCAGCATTTT.

This sequence joins TRBV6-4 and TRBJ1-1; D not certain. The V end lost 6 bases, the J end lost 6 bases, and 14 bases lay between the germline ends. In germline, CDR1 is MRHNA, CDR2 SNTAGT. This CDR3 is 13 amino acids long. CDR3 sequence reads: CASSDDTESEAFF. The CDR3 region has the DNA TGTGCCAGCAGCGATGACACAGAGTCTGAAGCTTTCTTT.